A selection of T cell receptor beta chains follows, all from one sample in a study of Ad26.COV2.S vaccination and SARS-CoV-2 variants. Data came from immunoSEQ multiplex PCR; TCRdb stores just in-frame clones and leaves some out. The sample lists roughly 510,000 clones; roughly 89% were seen once. The sample consisted of peripheral blood, taken in a trial of Ad26.COV2.S vaccine versus placebo. These receptors were taken from a person between 18 and 59 years old who received the Ad26.COV2.S COVID-19 vaccine or a placebo. CDR3s include the opening cysteine and the closing phenylalanine or tryptophan.

V gene	CDR3 protein
TRBV19	CASSIGSLQYQETQYF
TRBV4-1	CASSPAAGSSYEQYF
TRBV6-5	CASLGRGGLQPQHF
TRBV29-1	CSVALLAGYNEQFF
TRBV24-1	CATSDYRVSGNEQFF
TRBV5-1	CASSLGASESSGNTIYF
TRBV28	CASSPPAQGVVYNEQFF
TRBV6-5	CASSTRKDEAFF
TRBV19	CGASWGNDQPQHF
TRBV24-1	CATSDPDRGLNTGELFF
TRBV30	CAWSDPGNYGYTF
TRBV19	CASTRTAGNTIYF
TRBV7-9	CASSSSGLADSYEQYF
TRBV9	CASSLHFGYEQFF
TRBV29-1	CSVLAGDGGTIYF
TRBV19	CASSMNTEAFF
TRBV7-9	CASSQPSGRRETQYF
TRBV29-1	CSVEVGSGSSNEQYF
TRBV6-5	CASSYDKGPYNEQFF
TRBV9	CASSVDDVAGSLSGANVLTF
TRBV28	CASTDLRGTQYF
TRBV7-3	CASSSSGTGELFF
TRBV29-1	CSVLRAGTEAFF
TRBV7-2	CASSLAASYNSPLHF
TRBV24-1	CATSRGSGELFF
TRBV11-2	CASSLDRNYGYTF
TRBV3-1/TRBV3-2	CASSQAPTTGELFF
TRBV28	CASSPQEIIQYF
TRBV7-9	CASSLEGVLSSYNEQFF
TRBV6-6	CASSPLIAGEGEQYF
TRBV19	CASSMNRIGVGEQYF
TRBV5-1	CASTLSGSGYGYTF